The T cell receptor beta chain under discussion was sequenced for a study of cytomegalovirus exposure and HLA in healthy donors. Whole-study context: Early released data comprised some 91 million unique TCRs from HLA-typed donors.

Researchers ran the PCR with 60 Vbeta and 13 Jbeta primers. Libraries were prepared by immunoSEQ multiplex PCR; TCRdb keeps only in-frame clonotypes and omits some of them. This sample has under 150,000 clones, with about 84% found just once. Germline V gives CDR1 ENHRY, CDR2 SYGVKD. The CDR3 spans 14 residues. Trimming removed 6 bases from V and 5 bases from J; junction bases left unmatched: 5. The receptor comes from a woman aged 35 to 49 in good health and CMV-seropositive. This chain uses TRBV10-3 with TRBJ1-5; the match to TRBD1 covers 9 bases. The sample was PBMCs. CDR3 sequence: CAISRDRDYQPQHF. In nucleotides, the CDR3 is TGTGCCATCAGCCGGGACAGGGACTATCAGCCCCAGCATTTT.